Listed below are T cell receptor beta chains from one sample, sequenced in a study of shared clonotypes between healthy human individuals. Only in-frame clones appear in the TCRdb table, and some are missing; sequencing was by immunoSEQ multiplex PCR. The sample contains around 600,000 clones, roughly 98% of which appear only once. Sequencing used naive CD8+ T cells sorted from blood. These receptors originate from a man between 25 and 39 years old in good health. CDR3s include the opening cysteine and the closing phenylalanine or tryptophan. A D gene is named only where the DNA matches it firmly. The size entry is marked missing in some rows and otherwise reads once, few, many or a size class.

TRBV7-3	TRBJ2-7	NA	NA	CASSSPPYEQYF	TGTGCCAGCAGCTCCCCGCCCTACGAGCAGTACTTC
TRBV27	TRBJ2-1	NA	TRBD2	CASTWGLAGGAGNEQFF	TGTGCCAGCACTTGGGGACTAGCGGGAGGAGCTGGCAATGAGCAGTTCTTC
TRBV2	TRBJ2-7	NA	TRBD1	CASTYDRGHYEQYF	TGTGCCAGCACCTATGACAGGGGCCACTACGAGCAGTACTTC
TRBV7-9	TRBJ2-3	NA	NA	CASISLARASTDTQYF	TGTGCCAGCATCTCGCTGGCGAGGGCCAGCACAGATACGCAGTATTTT
TRBV9	TRBJ2-7	NA	NA	CASSVGGRDEQYF	TGTGCCAGCAGCGTAGGGGGAAGGGACGAGCAGTACTTC
TRBV28	TRBJ2-7	NA	TRBD1	CASSLTGVEQYF	TGTGCCAGCAGCCTGACAGGGGTCGAGCAGTACTTC
TRBV10-3	TRBJ1-2	NA	NA	CAISDLQGKDGYTF	TGTGCCATCAGTGACCTACAGGGAAAGGATGGCTACACCTTC
TRBV4-3	TRBJ1-2	NA	NA	CASSDPKGLYGYTF	TGCGCCAGCAGCGACCCAAAGGGACTCTATGGCTACACCTTC
TRBV6-1	TRBJ1-5	NA	NA	CASSPSWGSAQPQHF	TGTGCCAGCAGTCCATCTTGGGGGTCCGCTCAGCCCCAGCATTTT
TRBV29-1	TRBJ1-2	NA	NA	CSVATRYGYTF	TGCAGCGTAGCGACACGATATGGCTACACCTTC
TRBV2	TRBJ2-2	NA	TRBD2	CASNHPGLHPYTGELFF	TGTGCCAGCAATCACCCGGGACTACATCCCTACACCGGGGAGCTGTTTTTT
TRBV7-9	TRBJ1-2	NA	NA	CASSLEITGRRGYTF	TGTGCCAGCAGCTTAGAAATAACAGGGAGGCGTGGCTACACCTTC
TRBV5-5	TRBJ2-7	NA	NA	CASSLVRVDYEQYF	TGTGCCAGCAGCTTGGTTCGGGTGGACTACGAGCAGTACTTC
TRBV5-3	TRBJ2-1	NA	TRBD2	CARNSPGTTNYNEQFF	TGTGCCAGAAATAGTCCCGGGACTACCAACTACAATGAGCAGTTCTTC
TRBV5-6	TRBJ1-5	few	NA	CASSLGMGGNSNQPQHF	TGTGCCAGCAGCTTGGGAATGGGTGGGAATAGCAATCAGCCCCAGCATTTT
TRBV7-2	TRBJ2-7	few	NA	CASSWAGAPEQYF	TGTGCCAGCAGCTGGGCGGGGGCGCCCGAGCAGTACTTC
TRBV7-3	TRBJ2-3	NA	NA	CASSLPTDTQYF	TGTGCCAGCAGCTTACCCACAGATACGCAGTATTTT
TRBV7-6	TRBJ2-7	NA	TRBD1	CASSFGQGDEQYF	TGTGCCAGCAGCTTTGGACAGGGGGACGAGCAGTACTTC
TRBV7-2	TRBJ2-1	NA	NA	CASSLTVNEQFF	TGTGCCAGCAGCTTGACTGTGAATGAGCAGTTCTTC
TRBV6-1	TRBJ2-5	NA	TRBD1	CATRDRGLETQYF	TGTGCCACCCGGGACAGGGGGTTAGAGACCCAGTACTTC
TRBV19	TRBJ1-5	NA	NA	CASSMWGEEQPQHF	TGTGCCAGTAGTATGTGGGGGGAGGAACAGCCCCAGCATTTT
TRBV9	TRBJ2-7	NA	TRBD1	CASSVDRDRSYEQYF	TGTGCCAGCAGCGTAGACCGGGACAGGAGCTACGAGCAGTACTTC
TRBV4-1	TRBJ1-2	NA	TRBD1	CASSRRTGVRYGYTF	TGCGCCAGCAGCCGTCGGACAGGGGTGCGCTATGGCTACACCTTC
TRBV10-2	TRBJ1-1	NA	TRBD1	CASRQGAVAFF	TGCGCCAGCAGACAGGGGGCGGTTGCTTTCTTT
TRBV13	TRBJ2-5	NA	TRBD1	CASSLGQGIRETQYF	TGTGCCAGCAGCTTAGGACAGGGGATTAGAGAGACCCAGTACTTC
TRBV4-1	TRBJ1-1	NA	NA	CASSQDRNTEAFF	TGCGCCAGCAGCCAAGATCGTAACACTGAAGCTTTCTTT
TRBV23-1	TRBJ1-2	NA	TRBD1	CASTSGQGYGYTF	TGCGCCAGCACGTCGGGACAGGGCTATGGCTACACCTTC
TRBV27	TRBJ2-3	NA	NA	CASSLTRGVTGTDTQYF	TGTGCCAGCAGTTTGACTAGGGGCGTAACCGGCACAGATACGCAGTATTTT
TRBV19	TRBJ1-1	NA	NA	CASRRDGTEAFF	TGTGCCAGTAGACGGGACGGGACTGAAGCTTTCTTT
TRBV6-6	TRBJ2-1	once	NA	CASYPGYNEQFF	TGTGCCAGTTATCCGGGGTACAATGAGCAGTTCTTC
TRBV29-1	TRBJ2-7	NA	TRBD1	CSVPQQGGQVF	TGCAGCGTCCCTCAACAGGGGGGTCAGGTCTTC
TRBV27	TRBJ1-5	NA	NA	CASSLLPGVQPQHF	TGTGCCAGCAGTTTACTTCCCGGGGTTCAGCCCCAGCATTTT
TRBV7-9	TRBJ2-1	NA	TRBD2	CASSPGLAEIVDEQFF	TGTGCCAGCAGCCCGGGACTAGCGGAGATCGTAGATGAGCAGTTCTTC
TRBV5-5	TRBJ1-4	NA	TRBD1	CASSLARQGSMAEKLFF	TGTGCCAGCAGCTTGGCGAGACAGGGGAGTATGGCTGAAAAACTGTTTTTT
TRBV11-1	TRBJ2-3	NA	NA	CASGGSTDTQYF	TGTGCCAGCGGCGGGAGCACAGATACGCAGTATTTT
TRBV11-2	TRBJ2-5	NA	NA	CASAKLRRAKGETQYF	TGTGCCAGCGCCAAGTTGCGGAGGGCCAAGGGAGAGACCCAGTACTTC
TRBV9	TRBJ1-1	NA	TRBD1	CASSADRGRVTEAFF	TGTGCCAGCAGCGCTGACAGGGGAAGGGTGACTGAAGCTTTCTTT
TRBV5-1	TRBJ2-3	NA	TRBD2	CASSLALAGGGDTQYF	TGCGCCAGCAGCTTGGCCCTAGCGGGAGGAGGTGATACGCAGTATTTT
TRBV27	TRBJ2-7	NA	NA	CASSFSGGSYEQYF	TGTGCCAGCAGTTTTAGCGGCGGATCCTACGAGCAGTACTTC
TRBV4-1	TRBJ2-7	NA	NA	CASSPTGGTLVNYEQYF	TGCGCCAGCAGCCCGACCGGCGGGACACTCGTTAACTACGAGCAGTACTTC
TRBV4-1	TRBJ2-5	NA	NA	CASSQVGVHGETQYF	TGCGCCAGCAGCCAAGTCGGGGTACATGGAGAGACCCAGTACTTC
TRBV5-1	TRBJ1-4	NA	TRBD1	CASSFEGQRNEKLFF	TGCGCCAGCAGCTTCGAGGGACAGCGTAATGAAAAACTGTTTTTT
TRBV28	TRBJ2-7	NA	TRBD1	CASRSTGGAQYEQYF	TGTGCCAGCAGGTCTACAGGGGGCGCTCAGTACGAGCAGTACTTC
TRBV28	TRBJ2-7	NA	NA	CASSLWGTYEQYF	TGTGCCAGCAGTTTGTGGGGGACCTACGAGCAGTACTTC
TRBV4-1	TRBJ2-7	once	TRBD1	CASSLLGRGKEQYF	TGCGCCAGCAGCCTCCTCGGCAGGGGGAAAGAGCAGTACTTC
TRBV7-9	TRBJ2-7	NA	NA	CASSPTESAYEQYF	TGTGCCAGCAGCCCCACCGAGTCCGCCTACGAGCAGTACTTC
TRBV10-1	TRBJ2-7	NA	NA	CASSMTPWDEQYF	TGCGCCAGCAGTATGACACCCTGGGACGAGCAGTACTTC